The 24 T cell receptor beta chains below all came from one sample that was sequenced in a study of T cells in Graves' hyperthyroidism and ophthalmopathy. Researchers amplified the TCR beta CDR3 regions from RNA transcripts. The HTBI primer set drove a first-round RT-PCR of the TCR CDR3. MiXCR, run by TCRdb on the multiplex PCR reads, gives a single entry per CDR3 protein. Of some 350,000 distinct CDR3 sequences listed, 15% to 19% are singletons. The specimen sequenced was blood. These receptors all come from a woman aged 18-29 years with Graves' hyperthyroidism that later progressed to Graves' ophthalmopathy.

This clonotype showed up just a few times. V usage is TRBV18 and J usage is TRBJ2-6; 11 nucleotides line up with TRBD1. The V gene's germline CDR1 is KGHSH and CDR2 LQKENI. V gave up 4 bases and J gave up 0 bases; unmatched junction bases: 8. The CDR3 is made up of 19 amino acids. CDR3 nucleotide sequence: TGTGCCAGCTCACTAGCCGGGACAGGGGGACTCTCTGGGGCCAACGTCCTGACTTTC. This codes for CASSLAGTGGLSGANVLTF.

This clonotype was detected only a few times. The chain recombines TRBV3-1 with TRBJ2-3; D is unresolved. The CDR3 has 20 residues. The germline CDR1 and CDR2 sequences are LGHDT and YNNKEL (reference sequence). V lost 2 bases, J lost 1 base, and 25 bases lay in between. In DNA, the CDR3 is TGTGCCAGCAGCCAAATACACAAAGACGGAATGGGTGATGGCACAGATACGCAGTATTTT. Protein product: CASSQIHKDGMGDGTDTQYF.

The V call is TRBV6-1, the J call TRBJ2-7; a possible D gene is TRBD1 (6 bases). The CDR3 covers 15 residues. Trimming stripped 0 bases from V and 0 bases from J, with 9 bases between. Germline V gives CDR1 MNHNS, CDR2 SASEGT. The CDR3 coding sequence is TGTGCCAGCAGTGAAGCTGAGGACAGCTCCTACGAGCAGTACTTC. Protein: CASSEAEDSSYEQYF.

This chain uses TRBV6-1 with TRBJ2-3; 9 bases are a match to TRBD2. The V gene's germline CDR1 is MNHNS and CDR2 SASEGT. Trimming removed 5 bases from V and 2 bases from J; junction bases left unmatched: 8. The CDR3 totals 16 residues. CDR3 bases: TGTGCCAGCAGTAAGACTAGCGGATCTTTCACAGATACGCAGTATTTT. It specifies CASSKTSGSFTDTQYF.

This clonotype was detected once. This chain connects TRBV20-1 to TRBJ2-5; 7 bases agree with TRBD2. V dropped 0 bases and J dropped 2; count of bases not matched to a gene: 6. The germline V gene encodes CDR1 DFQATT and CDR2 SNEGSKA (reference sequence). This CDR3 is 15 amino acids long. The CDR3 DNA follows: TGCAGTGCTAGAGATGGGGGGGAGGCGCAAGAGACCCAGTACTTC. Its protein is CSARDGGEAQETQYF.

This clonotype has a count of ten or more. The V call is TRBV12-3 or TRBV12-4, the J call TRBJ2-2; TRBD1 matches at 10 bases. The J segment lost 3 bases and the V segment lost 0 bases, leaving 4 bases of the junction unmatched. The CDR3 contains 17 residues. The CDR3, as DNA: TGTGCCAGCAGTTTAGCGCAGGGGACAGGGGACACCGGGGAGCTGTTTTTT. It is translated as CASSLAQGTGDTGELFF.

At least ten counts were recorded for this clonotype. The chain uses TRBV20-1 and TRBJ2-5; D is perhaps TRBD2 (6 bases). The CDR3 is 14 residues long. V gave up 7 bases and J gave up 5 bases, with 20 bases separating them. Germline CDR1 is DFQATT and CDR2 is SNEGSKA (reference sequence). CDR3 coding DNA: TGCAGTGTTGGAGTAGCGGTAAAGCTGGAGACCCAGTACTTC. Translation gives CSVGVAVKLETQYF.

This clonotype has only a few counts. The chain recombines TRBV19 with TRBJ2-5; the D is unclear. The CDR3 loop spans 12 amino acids. Germline CDR1 and CDR2: LNHDA and SQIVND (reference sequence). Trimming pared 3 bases from V and 5 bases from J, leaving 7 bases between. The chain's CDR3 is CASSMVEETQYF. As DNA, the CDR3 is TGTGCCAGTAGTATGGTGGAGGAGACCCAGTACTTC.

The chain uses TRBV5-4 and TRBJ1-6; weak D call: TRBD1 (5 bases). Germline V gene sequence: CDR1 SGHNT, CDR2 YYREEE (reference sequence). This CDR3 contains 17 residues. Trimming stripped 0 bases from V and 2 bases from J, with 12 bases between. In nucleotides, the CDR3 is TGTGCCAGCAGCTTGGCAAGGGGAGGAACCTATAATTCACCCCTCCACTTT. This encodes CASSLARGGTYNSPLHF.

At least ten counts were recorded for this clonotype. The V and J genes are TRBV29-1 and TRBJ2-3; 10 bases are shared with TRBD2. The CDR3 runs to 16 residues. Trimming removed 4 bases from V and 2 bases from J; junction bases left unmatched: 9. The germline CDR1 and CDR2 sequences are SQVTM and ANQGSEA. DNA for the CDR3: TGCAGCGTTGCCGGACTAGCGGTTCCCTTCACAGATACGCAGTATTTT. Its translation is CSVAGLAVPFTDTQYF.

This clonotype was found many times. The J gene is TRBJ2-7, the V gene TRBV20-1, with 7 bases that match TRBD2. CDR1 and CDR2 from the germline V gene are DFQATT and SNEGSKA (reference sequence). This CDR3 spans 15 amino acids. The trim removed 0 bases at V and 4 bases at J, leaving 9 bases unmatched. CDR3 sequence: CSARDCLREEYEQYF. DNA for the CDR3: TGCAGTGCTAGAGATTGTCTCCGGGAGGAATACGAGCAGTACTTC.

This clonotype has at least ten counts. This sequence joins TRBV28 and TRBJ2-3; a possible D gene is TRBD1 (6 bases). Looked up from germline, CDR1 is MDHEN and CDR2 is SYDVKM. The CDR3 runs 15 residues. V was clipped by 3 bases and J by 3 bases, with 13 bases between them. CDR3 sequence reads: CASSFGAGVTDTQYF. For the CDR3, the DNA is TGTGCCAGCAGTTTTGGAGCAGGGGTAACAGATACGCAGTATTTT.

This clonotype was counted many times. The chain links TRBV20-1 to TRBJ2-1; 14 positions agree with TRBD2. The CDR3 extends over 15 amino acids. The germline gives CDR1 DFQATT, CDR2 SNEGSKA (reference sequence). J was trimmed by 7 bases and V by 3 bases; bases with no gene match: 5. The CDR3 region is CSARGLAGAQNEQFF. CDR3 coding DNA: TGCAGTGCTAGGGGACTAGCGGGAGCACAAAATGAGCAGTTCTTC.

This clonotype was counted ten times or more. The CDR3 DNA follows: TGCAGTGCTAGTCGACAGGAGACCCAGTACTTC. This codes for CSASRQETQYF. The rearrangement joins TRBV20-1 to TRBJ2-5, with a possible D match to TRBD1 (5 bases). The germline V and J ends were trimmed by 3 bases and 5 bases, with 7 bases remaining between them. CDR1 DFQATT and CDR2 SNEGSKA come from the germline V gene (reference sequence). CDR3 size: 11 residues.

The chain recombines TRBV5-1 with TRBJ2-2; D is possibly TRBD1 (6 bases). The V and J ends lost 2 bases and 4 bases respectively, with 12 bases between them. The germline V gene has CDR1 SGHRS and CDR2 YFSETQ. The CDR3 spans 15 residues. CDR3 coding DNA: TGCGCCAGCAGCTTAGGACAGTGTTTCACCGGGGAGCTGTTTTTT. Translating it yields CASSLGQCFTGELFF.

This clonotype was seen many times. The J gene is TRBJ2-1, the V gene TRBV6-8; D perhaps matches TRBD2 (5 bases). Trimming cost V 6 bases and J 5 bases, with 14 bases left between them. Germline values: CDR1 MNHGY, CDR2 SAAAGT. The CDR3 is made up of 14 amino acids. The CDR3 loop is CASREDSLHNEQFF. Written as DNA, the CDR3 is TGTGCCAGCAGAGAGGACTCCTTGCACAATGAGCAGTTCTTC.

This clonotype was counted many times. The gene calls are TRBV4-3 and TRBJ2-7; TRBD2 aligns across 9 bases. V was pared by 1 base and J by 7 bases, with 8 bases of the junction left unmatched. Germline CDR1 reads LGHNA; CDR2 reads YSLEER. CDR3 length equals 15 residues. The CDR3 sequence is CASSQGLAEGPEQYF. CDR3 nucleotides: TGCGCCAGCAGCCAAGGACTAGCGGAGGGCCCAGAGCAGTACTTC.

In this sample, this clonotype turned up many times. The V and J genes are TRBV7-9 and TRBJ2-2; 11 nucleotides align to TRBD2. From germline, CDR1 is SEHNR and CDR2 FQNEAQ (reference sequence). The CDR3 runs to 16 residues. V gave up 5 bases and J gave up 1 base; unmatched junction bases: 3. CDR3: CASSPLAGGNTGELFF. The CDR3 bases are TGTGCCAGCAGCCCGCTAGCGGGAGGGAACACCGGGGAGCTGTTTTTT.

The chain employs TRBV9 and TRBJ2-5; 7 nucleotides match TRBD2. V lost 4 bases, J lost 1 base, and 7 bases stayed unmatched. Germline values: CDR1 SGDLS, CDR2 YYNGEE. This CDR3 contains 15 residues. The CDR3 DNA reads as TGTGCCAGCAGCCCCACACCTAGCGGCCAAGAGACCCAGTACTTC. Protein product: CASSPTPSGQETQYF. The whole variable domain, remainder taken from reference TRBV9 and TRBJ2-5, is DSGVTQTPKHLITATGQRVTLRCSPRSGDLSVYWYQQSLDQGLQFLIQYYNGEERAKGNILERFSAQQFPDLHSELNLSSLELGDSALYFCASSPTPSGQETQYFGPGTRLLVL.

The sample holds many counts of this clonotype. This rearrangement joins TRBV6-2 or TRBV6-3 to TRBJ2-1; TRBD1 aligns across 10 bases. Germline trimming cut 5 bases from V and 1 base from J; bases unmatched to any gene: 5. CDR3 length: 16 residues. CDR1 and CDR2 from the germline V gene are MNHEY and SVGEGT. The CDR3 here is CASSPGTGASYNEQFF. The CDR3 DNA follows: TGTGCCAGCAGTCCTGGGACAGGGGCTTCCTACAATGAGCAGTTCTTC.

The chain has TRBV5-1 and TRBJ1-3, with 7 bases fitting TRBD1. The CDR3 covers 17 residues. From germline, CDR1 is SGHRS and CDR2 YFSETQ. The ends lost 3 bases at V and 0 bases at J; junction bases unmatched: 9. The CDR3 sequence: CASSSSGTANSGNTIYF. The CDR3 coding sequence is TGCGCCAGCAGCTCGTCCGGGACAGCGAACTCTGGAAACACCATATATTTT. Full variable domain (remainder filled in from reference TRBV5-1 and TRBJ1-3): KAGVTQTPRYLIKTRGQQVTLSCSPISGHRSVSWYQQTPGQGLQFLFEYFSETQRNKGNFPGRFSGRQFSNSRSEMNVSTLELGDSALYLCASSSSGTANSGNTIYFGEGSWLTVV.

This clonotype turned up a few times. The CDR3 DNA follows: TGTGCCACCAGTGGACGGGGAGTAGGGGATGAGCAGTTCTTC. Its translation is CATSGRGVGDEQFF. The rearrangement uses TRBV24-1 and TRBJ2-1; D could derive from TRBD1 or TRBD2 (5 bases each). CDR1 and CDR2 from the germline V gene are KGHDR and SFDVKD. With 5 bases removed from V and 8 bases from J, the gap between germline ends came to 15 bases. The CDR3 has 14 amino acids.

A few counts support this clonotype. The chain uses TRBV29-1 and TRBJ2-7, with D perhaps TRBD1 (6 bases). The V and J ends lost 7 bases and 3 bases respectively, with 16 bases between them. The CDR3 runs to 13 residues. Germline V CDR1 and CDR2: SQVTM, ANQGSEA. This CDR3 reads CSAIGQTFYEQYF. The DNA of the CDR3 is TGCAGCGCTATCGGACAGACCTTCTACGAGCAGTACTTC.

V gene TRBV7-2 combines with J gene TRBJ2-1; D is ambiguous. CDR1 and CDR2 from the germline V gene are SGHTA and FQGNSA. Trimming removed 5 bases from V and 5 bases from J, with 10 bases in between. CDR3 length: 13 residues. The CDR3 reads CASSLTADNEQFF. CDR3 sequence (DNA): TGTGCCAGCAGCCTGACGGCCGACAATGAGCAGTTCTTC.